Listed below are T cell receptor beta chains from one sample, sequenced in a study of human T cells and chemical hapten exposure. TCRdb reprocessed the RACE reads via MiXCR and lists one record per CDR3 protein. The data hold about 68,000 distinct CDR3 sequences, with 9.5% to 12% observed a single time. The specimen was whole blood, collected in connection with sensitization to the hapten diphenylcyclopropenone (DPC). The receptors were sampled from a woman aged 45-59 years with alopecia areata. Some clones in this sample may be carry-over from other donors' samples. CDR3s include the opening cysteine and the closing phenylalanine or tryptophan. A D gene is named only where the DNA matches it firmly. Clone size is stated in some rows and not others, as once, few, many or a class when expanded.

D: .
V: TRBV6-2/TRBV6-3
size: few
J: TRBJ2-3
DNA: TGTGCCAGCAGTTGGGGAGGAGAGAGGGCGCAGTATTTT
CDR3: CASSWGGERAQYF

D: .
V: TRBV3-1
size: many
J: TRBJ2-6
DNA: TGTGCCAGCAGCCAATTGAGCATAGCGGCACCTGGGGCCAACGTCCTGACTTTC
CDR3: CASSQLSIAAPGANVLTF

D: TRBD2
V: TRBV7-9
size: few
J: TRBJ2-5
DNA: TGTGCCAGCAGCTTAGGCGGGGGGTTCGAAGAGACCCAGTACTTC
CDR3: CASSLGGGFEETQYF

D: .
V: TRBV29-1
size: many
J: TRBJ2-5
DNA: TGCAGCACGATGCAGATCCAAGAGACCCAGTACTTC
CDR3: CSTMQIQETQYF

D: TRBD1
V: TRBV28
size: few
J: TRBJ2-5
DNA: TGTGCCAGCAGGCTATCCGGGACAGGAGAGACCCAGTACTTC
CDR3: CASRLSGTGETQYF

D: .
V: TRBV29-1
size: few
J: TRBJ1-2
DNA: TGCAGCGCCCACCCCGGGGACTTAGGGGGCTACACCTTC
CDR3: CSAHPGDLGGYTF

D: TRBD1
V: TRBV11-2
size: .
J: TRBJ2-7
DNA: TGTGCCAGCAGCTCGTACAGGGGCCGCTCCTACGAGCAGTACTTC
CDR3: CASSSYRGRSYEQYF

D: .
V: TRBV29-1
size: few
J: TRBJ2-1
DNA: TGCAGCGTTGAATACCTAGCCCATGAGCAGTTCTTC
CDR3: CSVEYLAHEQFF

D: .
V: TRBV9
size: .
J: TRBJ1-1
DNA: TGTGCCAGCAGCGTAGGCAACAGGGCCCTGCCTGAAGCTTTCTTT
CDR3: CASSVGNRALPEAFF

D: .
V: TRBV7-3
size: many
J: TRBJ2-2
DNA: TGTGCCAGCAGCTCACCCGCGACGGCGGGACGTTCCGGGGAGCTGTTTTTT
CDR3: CASSSPATAGRSGELFF

D: TRBD1
V: TRBV5-1
size: .
J: TRBJ2-2
DNA: TGCGCCAGCAGCTCCGTGGACAACAGGGGCACCGGGGAGCTGTTTTTT
CDR3: CASSSVDNRGTGELFF

D: .
V: TRBV10-3
size: .
J: TRBJ2-3
DNA: TGTGCCATCAGTATACAGGTCAGCACAGATACGCAGTATTTT
CDR3: CAISIQVSTDTQYF

D: TRBD2
V: TRBV27
size: .
J: TRBJ2-3
DNA: TGTGCCAGCAGTTTATCCGCTTCCACAACTAGCGGGGGGCCAGATACGCAGTATTTT
CDR3: CASSLSASTTSGGPDTQYF

D: .
V: TRBV5-1
size: .
J: TRBJ1-1
DNA: TGCGCCAGCAGGACCGTACAGGCGAACACTGAAGCTTTCTTT
CDR3: CASRTVQANTEAFF

D: .
V: TRBV6-2/TRBV6-3
size: .
J: TRBJ2-1
DNA: TGTGCCAGCAGTTACCCGGGGACAGAAGCGGGGGCGCCGAGCTCCTACAATGAGCAGTTCTTC
CDR3: CASSYPGTEAGAPSSYNEQFF

D: .
V: TRBV12-3/TRBV12-4
size: .
J: TRBJ1-2
DNA: TGTGCCAGCATCCTCAAGAGGGGCTTGAGCTATGGCTACACCTTC
CDR3: CASILKRGLSYGYTF

D: .
V: TRBV30
size: many
J: TRBJ2-7
DNA: TGTGCCTGGAGTCGGGTTCCCTACGAGCAGTACTTC
CDR3: CAWSRVPYEQYF

D: TRBD2
V: TRBV6-2/TRBV6-3
size: .
J: TRBJ2-1
DNA: TGTGCCAGCAGTCGACTAGCGGGAGTCATGAATGAGCAGTTCTTC
CDR3: CASSRLAGVMNEQFF

D: .
V: TRBV2
size: many
J: TRBJ2-1
DNA: TGTGCCAGCAGTCGGGTGAGCTCCTACAATGAGCAGTTCTTC
CDR3: CASSRVSSYNEQFF

D: TRBD2
V: TRBV5-1
size: .
J: TRBJ2-1
DNA: TGCGCCAGCAGCTTGCGCGGGGGGAACAATGAGCAGTTCTTC
CDR3: CASSLRGGNNEQFF

D: TRBD1
V: TRBV7-3
size: many
J: TRBJ1-1
DNA: TGTGCCAGCAGCGTGAACCCCCGGGACAGGGGGCACACTGAAGCTTTCTTT
CDR3: CASSVNPRDRGHTEAFF

D: TRBD1
V: TRBV7-6
size: many
J: TRBJ1-1
DNA: TGTGCCAGCAGCTCCAGGGGGGGCTACACTGAAGCTTTCTTT
CDR3: CASSSRGGYTEAFF

D: .
V: TRBV29-1
size: few
J: TRBJ2-7
DNA: TGCAGCGCCTACTCAGTGGGCTACGAGCAGTACTTC
CDR3: CSAYSVGYEQYF

D: .
V: TRBV10-3
size: .
J: TRBJ1-1
DNA: TGTGCCATCAGTAACGGACATGAAGCTTTCTTT
CDR3: CAISNGHEAFF

D: TRBD1
V: TRBV6-5
size: many
J: TRBJ1-6
DNA: TGTGCCAGCAATCTACAGGGGCGTTTCTCCAATTCACCCCTCCACTTT
CDR3: CASNLQGRFSNSPLHF

D: .
V: TRBV2
size: few
J: TRBJ2-2
DNA: TGTGCCAGCAGCCCTAGGGGTGAGGGAGGAACCGGGGAGCTGTTTTTT
CDR3: CASSPRGEGGTGELFF